This T cell receptor (beta chain) derives from a study of CD8 T cells in Susac syndrome. Trimming removed 8 bases at V and 4 bases at J, with 17 bases between. Germline V gives CDR1 SGHVS, CDR2 FNYEAQ. CDR3 length: 14 amino acids. It was with random hexamers that roughly 0.45 to 1 ug RNA was reverse transcribed. TCRdb redid the calling of the immunoSEQ multiplex PCR reads with MiXCR, one entry per CDR3 protein. The sample lists around 270,000 distinct CDR3 sequences; over 75% were seen once. CD8+ and CD4+ blood T cells underwent TCR beta sequencing. Negative isolation yielded the CD8+ and CD4+ T cells, while FACS enriched the TEMRA cells.

The TCR comes from a human donor with multiple sclerosis. The specimen sequenced was CD8+ T cells from PBMCs. The rearrangement uses TRBV7-6 and TRBJ2-5; maybe TRBD1 (7 bases). In DNA, the CDR3 is TGTGCCAGCCAAGGCCAGGGGGGATTAGAGACCCAGTACTTC. Translated: CASQGQGGLETQYF.